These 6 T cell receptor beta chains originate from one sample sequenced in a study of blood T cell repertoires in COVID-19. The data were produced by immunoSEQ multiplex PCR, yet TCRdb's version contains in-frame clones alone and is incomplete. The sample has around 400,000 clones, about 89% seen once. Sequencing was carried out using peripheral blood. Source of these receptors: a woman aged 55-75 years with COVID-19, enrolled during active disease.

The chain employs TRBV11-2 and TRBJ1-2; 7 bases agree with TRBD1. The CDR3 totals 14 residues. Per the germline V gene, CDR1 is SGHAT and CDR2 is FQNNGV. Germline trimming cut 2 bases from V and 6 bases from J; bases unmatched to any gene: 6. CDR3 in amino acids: CASSLWQGEDGYTF. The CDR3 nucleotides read TGTGCCAGCAGCTTATGGCAGGGGGAGGATGGCTACACCTTC. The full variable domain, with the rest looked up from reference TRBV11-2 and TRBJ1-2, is EAGVAQSPRYKIIEKRQSVAFWCNPISGHATLYWYQQILGQGPKLLIQFQNNGVVDDSQLPKDRFSAERLKGVDSTLKIQPAKLEDSAVYLCASSLWQGEDGYTFGSGTRLTVV.

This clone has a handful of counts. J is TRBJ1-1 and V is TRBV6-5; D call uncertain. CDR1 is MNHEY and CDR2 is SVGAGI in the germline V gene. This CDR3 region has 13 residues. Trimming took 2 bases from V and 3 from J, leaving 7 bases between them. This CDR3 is CASSYRDDTEAFF. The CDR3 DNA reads TGTGCCAGCAGTTACCGCGATGACACTGAAGCTTTCTTT.

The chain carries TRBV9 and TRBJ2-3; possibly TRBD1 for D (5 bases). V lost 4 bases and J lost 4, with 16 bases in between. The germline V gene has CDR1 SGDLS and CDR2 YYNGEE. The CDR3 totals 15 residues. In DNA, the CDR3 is TGTGCCAGCAGCAGCAGGGTTAGAACCCCAGATACGCAGTATTTT. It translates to CASSSRVRTPDTQYF.

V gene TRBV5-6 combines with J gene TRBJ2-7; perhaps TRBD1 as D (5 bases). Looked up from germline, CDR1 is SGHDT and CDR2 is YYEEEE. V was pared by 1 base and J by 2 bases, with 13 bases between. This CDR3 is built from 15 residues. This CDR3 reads CASSLLQGTTYEQYF. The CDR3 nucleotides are TGTGCCAGCAGCTTGCTCCAGGGTACCACCTACGAGCAGTACTTC.

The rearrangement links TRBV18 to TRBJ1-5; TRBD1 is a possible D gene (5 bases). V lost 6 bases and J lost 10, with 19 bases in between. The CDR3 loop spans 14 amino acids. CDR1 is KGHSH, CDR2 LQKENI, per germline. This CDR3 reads CASSRGTAGGPQHF. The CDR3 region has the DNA TGTGCCAGCTCCCGCGGGACGGCTGGTGGACCCCAGCATTTT.

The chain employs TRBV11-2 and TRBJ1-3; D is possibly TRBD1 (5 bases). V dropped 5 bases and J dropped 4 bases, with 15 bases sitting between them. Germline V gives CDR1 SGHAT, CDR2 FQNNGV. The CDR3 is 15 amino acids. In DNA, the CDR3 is TGTGCCAGCAGCGTAACAGGCCCTAGGGGAAACACCATATATTTT. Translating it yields CASSVTGPRGNTIYF.